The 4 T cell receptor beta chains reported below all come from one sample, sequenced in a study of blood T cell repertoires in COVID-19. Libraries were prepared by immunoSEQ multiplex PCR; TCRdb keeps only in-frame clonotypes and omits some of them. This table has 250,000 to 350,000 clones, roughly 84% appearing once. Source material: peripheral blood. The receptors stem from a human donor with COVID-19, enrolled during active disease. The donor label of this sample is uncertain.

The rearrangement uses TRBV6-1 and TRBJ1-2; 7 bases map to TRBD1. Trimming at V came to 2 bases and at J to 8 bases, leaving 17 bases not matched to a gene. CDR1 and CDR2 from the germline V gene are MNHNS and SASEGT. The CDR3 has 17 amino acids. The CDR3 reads CASSERGARQGVGGYTF. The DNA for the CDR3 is TGTGCCAGCAGTGAACGAGGCGCAAGACAGGGTGTTGGGGGCTACACCTTC.

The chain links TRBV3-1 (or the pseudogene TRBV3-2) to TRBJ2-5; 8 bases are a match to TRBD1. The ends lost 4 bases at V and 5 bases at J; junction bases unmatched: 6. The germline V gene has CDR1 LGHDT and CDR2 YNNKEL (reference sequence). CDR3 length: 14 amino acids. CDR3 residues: CASSRTGGQETQYF. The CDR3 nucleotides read TGTGCCAGCAGCCGAACAGGGGGTCAGGAGACCCAGTACTTC.

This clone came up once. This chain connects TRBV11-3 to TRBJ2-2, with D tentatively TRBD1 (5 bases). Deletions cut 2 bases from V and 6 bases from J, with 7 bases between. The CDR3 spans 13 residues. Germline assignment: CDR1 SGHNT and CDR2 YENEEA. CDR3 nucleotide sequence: TGTGCCAGCAGCTTACGCAGGGCCGGGGAGCTGTTTTTT. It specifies CASSLRRAGELFF.

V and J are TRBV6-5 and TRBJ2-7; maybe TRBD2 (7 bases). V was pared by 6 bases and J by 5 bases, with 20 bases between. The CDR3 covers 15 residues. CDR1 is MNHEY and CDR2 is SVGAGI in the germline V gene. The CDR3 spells CASRSEGGQWNEQYF. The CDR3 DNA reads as TGTGCCAGCAGATCCGAGGGGGGGCAGTGGAACGAGCAGTACTTC.